This TCR beta chain was found in a study of T-cell reconstitution after alpha-beta-depleted transplantation in children. Preparation of the TCRbeta library involved a method that used unique molecular identifiers. From the PCR reads, TCRdb called clonotypes with MiXCR, one entry per CDR3 protein. The sample contains around 600,000 distinct CDR3 sequences, roughly 24% of which appear only once. CDR1 and CDR2 from the germline V gene are DFQATT and SNEGSKA (reference sequence). The trim removed 6 bases at V and 0 bases at J, leaving 6 bases unmatched. The CDR3 length is 14 residues. The sequence was collected from a boy younger than two who had a stem cell transplant for acute myeloid leukemia, so the T cells may come from the graft donor. The V gene is TRBV20-1, the J gene TRBJ2-3, with 7 bases matching TRBD1. The source material was PBMCs, mostly from graft donor cells, sampled 360 days after TCRalphabeta/CD19-depleted stem cell transplant. The CDR3 sequence is CSAPGTVSTDTQYF. In nucleotides, the CDR3 is TGCAGTGCACCAGGGACAGTAAGCACAGATACGCAGTATTTT.